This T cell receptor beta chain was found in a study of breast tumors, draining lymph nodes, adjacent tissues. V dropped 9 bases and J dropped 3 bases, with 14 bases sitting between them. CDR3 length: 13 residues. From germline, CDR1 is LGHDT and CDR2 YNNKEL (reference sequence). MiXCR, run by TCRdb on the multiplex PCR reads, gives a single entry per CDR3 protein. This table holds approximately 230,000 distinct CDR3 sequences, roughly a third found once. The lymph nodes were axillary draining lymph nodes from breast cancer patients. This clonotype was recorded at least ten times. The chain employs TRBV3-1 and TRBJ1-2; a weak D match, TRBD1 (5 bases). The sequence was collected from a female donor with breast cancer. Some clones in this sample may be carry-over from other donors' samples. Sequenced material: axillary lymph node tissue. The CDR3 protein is CASSRQGDYGYTF. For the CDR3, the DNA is TGTGCCAGTAGTAGGCAGGGAGACTATGGCTACACCTTC.